This is a list of T cell receptor beta chains from one sample in a study of regulatory T cells in long-lasting Graves disease. TCRdb independently ran MiXCR on the multiplex PCR reads; one entry per CDR3 protein. The sample lists more than 300,000 distinct CDR3 sequences; around 19% were seen once. The sample consisted of peripheral blood mononuclear cells (PBMCs), taken when the disease was refractory, from a patient treated with antithyroid drugs. These receptors were taken from a female donor with Graves disease. The CDR3 runs from the conserved cysteine through the conserved F or W. Fields, in order: clone size, V gene, J gene, D gene, CDR3 protein, CDR3 DNA. D genes are given only for firm matches. The size field is filled for only some rows; it gives once, few, many or a size class.

few	TRBV5-1	TRBJ1-6	TRBD1	CASSTGQYYNSPLHF	TGCGCCAGCAGCACGGGACAGTACTATAATTCACCCCTCCACTTT
many	TRBV28	TRBJ2-2	.	CASSLGGARTGELFF	TGTGCCAGCAGTTTAGGAGGCGCGAGGACCGGGGAGCTGTTTTTT
.	TRBV7-9	TRBJ1-1	.	CASSLSRGGNTEAFF	TGTGCCAGCAGCTTATCTCGGGGAGGGAACACTGAAGCTTTCTTT
few	TRBV7-2	TRBJ2-7	TRBD1	CASSAGQVFMGYEQYF	TGTGCCAGCAGCGCAGGACAGGTCTTCATGGGCTACGAGCAGTACTTC
few	TRBV11-2	TRBJ1-4	.	CASSWKGGNEKLFF	TGTGCCAGCAGCTGGAAGGGGGGAAATGAAAAACTGTTTTTT
.	TRBV7-9	TRBJ1-2	.	CASSWAGTGYTF	TGTGCCAGCAGCTGGGCAGGGACTGGCTACACCTTC
few	TRBV4-1	TRBJ2-4	TRBD1	CASSQVGTGKNIQYF	TGCGCCAGCAGCCAAGTGGGGACAGGAAAAAACATTCAGTACTTC
few	TRBV6-1	TRBJ1-6	TRBD1	CASSVGQNNSPLHF	TGTGCCAGCAGTGTGGGACAGAATAATTCACCCCTCCACTTT
many	TRBV3-1	TRBJ1-2	TRBD1	CASSRTGANYGYTF	TGTGCCAGCAGCCGCACAGGGGCTAACTATGGCTACACCTTC
many	TRBV12-3/TRBV12-4	TRBJ2-7	TRBD1	CASSSTGTAYEQYF	TGTGCCAGCAGTTCCACCGGGACAGCCTACGAGCAGTACTTC
.	TRBV5-1	TRBJ1-4	.	CASRPGTTNEKLFF	TGCGCCAGCAGACCCGGGACAACTAATGAAAAACTGTTTTTT
.	TRBV13	TRBJ2-2	TRBD2	CASSIPGLAGTGELFF	TGTGCCAGCAGCATACCGGGACTAGCAGGGACCGGGGAGCTGTTTTTT
few	TRBV7-9	TRBJ2-2	.	CASSSWRGPSTGELFF	TGTGCCAGCAGTTCCTGGAGGGGGCCTAGCACCGGGGAGCTGTTTTTT
.	TRBV20-1	TRBJ2-7	.	CSARGRGPYEQYF	TGCAGTGCTAGAGGCAGGGGCCCCTACGAGCAGTACTTC
many	TRBV2	TRBJ1-5	.	CASSEWAVYQPQHF	TGTGCCAGCAGTGAGTGGGCAGTATATCAGCCCCAGCATTTT
many	TRBV20-1	TRBJ2-7	.	CSARDGLRERTYEQYF	TGCAGTGCTAGAGATGGTTTGCGGGAAAGGACCTACGAGCAGTACTTC
many	TRBV2	TRBJ1-2	TRBD1	CASSEQGEDGYTF	TGTGCCAGCAGTGAACAGGGGGAGGACGGCTACACCTTC
.	TRBV30	TRBJ1-5	.	CAWSRGYQPQHF	TGTGCCTGGAGTCGCGGTTATCAGCCCCAGCATTTT
many	TRBV2	TRBJ2-5	TRBD2	CASIEPLLAGGSETQYF	TGTGCCAGCATCGAACCCTTACTAGCGGGGGGGTCAGAGACCCAGTACTTC
.	TRBV6-1	TRBJ1-1	.	CASARASQRRRGTEAFF	TGTGCCAGCGCTCGTGCCTCGCAGAGGCGTCGGGGCACTGAAGCTTTCTTT
many	TRBV12-5	TRBJ2-5	TRBD1	CASGYDPGQGPETQYF	TGTGCTAGTGGATACGATCCGGGACAGGGCCCAGAGACCCAGTACTTC
few	TRBV9	TRBJ1-3	TRBD1	CASSDQGAGGNTIYF	TGTGCCAGCAGCGACCAGGGGGCAGGAGGAAACACCATATATTTT
few	TRBV10-3	TRBJ2-2	TRBD1	CAISGTGGSDTGELFF	TGTGCCATCAGTGGGACAGGGGGCTCTGACACCGGGGAGCTGTTTTTT
.	TRBV14	TRBJ1-5	TRBD1	CASDRVNQPQHF	TGTGCCAGCGACAGGGTCAATCAGCCCCAGCATTTT
many	TRBV10-3	TRBJ2-2	.	CAISEWFADTGELFF	TGTGCCATCAGTGAGTGGTTCGCAGACACCGGGGAGCTGTTTTTT
.	TRBV12-3/TRBV12-4	TRBJ2-7	TRBD1	CASSPDRVGEQYF	TGTGCCAGCAGCCCCGACAGGGTTGGCGAGCAGTACTTC
many	TRBV7-9	TRBJ2-7	.	CASSQDVNYEQYF	TGTGCCAGCAGCCAGGACGTCAACTACGAGCAGTACTTC
.	TRBV7-9	TRBJ2-6	.	CASSLVPGERSGSGANVLTF	TGTGCCAGCAGTCTAGTCCCCGGGGAGCGGTCAGGGTCTGGGGCCAACGTCCTGACTTTC
.	TRBV4-1	TRBJ1-5	.	CASSQVAGQRSNQPQHF	TGCGCCAGCAGCCAAGTAGCGGGACAACGTAGCAATCAGCCCCAGCATTTT
many	TRBV28	TRBJ1-5	.	CASSFSGNSNQPQHF	TGTGCCAGCAGTTTTTCGGGAAATAGCAATCAGCCCCAGCATTTT
.	TRBV6-2/TRBV6-3	TRBJ2-7	.	CASSYGTESYEQYF	TGTGCCAGCAGTTACGGGACGGAGTCCTACGAGCAGTACTTC
.	TRBV27	TRBJ1-5	.	CASSLSGQFNQPQHF	TGTGCCAGCAGTTTATCGGGGCAGTTCAATCAGCCCCAGCATTTT
.	TRBV10-2	TRBJ1-5	TRBD1	CASRADRVYQPQHF	TGCGCCAGCAGGGCTGACAGGGTGTACCAGCCCCAGCATTTT
.	TRBV5-5	TRBJ1-1	.	CASSPSRVWFPNTEAFF	TGTGCCAGCAGCCCTTCCAGGGTATGGTTTCCGAACACTGAAGCTTTCTTT
once	TRBV29-1	TRBJ2-3	TRBD2	CSVEAIAGGMDTQYF	TGCAGCGTTGAAGCCATAGCGGGAGGAATGGATACGCAGTATTTT
.	TRBV18	TRBJ2-7	.	CASSPDNRFYEQYF	TGTGCCAGCTCACCAGATAACAGATTCTACGAGCAGTACTTC
many	TRBV27	TRBJ2-5	TRBD2	CASSIRLAGVETQYF	TGTGCCAGCAGTATACGACTAGCGGGAGTGGAGACCCAGTACTTC
few	TRBV6-4	TRBJ1-1	.	CASSDTLNTEAFF	TGTGCCAGCAGTGACACCTTGAACACTGAAGCTTTCTTT
.	TRBV7-6	TRBJ1-1	.	CASSLVFKGGRMQHTEAFF	TGTGCCAGCAGCTTAGTTTTCAAGGGGGGTCGAATGCAGCACACTGAAGCTTTCTTT
few	TRBV11-2	TRBJ2-2	TRBD1	CASSLGKGTGRNTGELFF	TGTGCCAGCAGCTTAGGAAAGGGGACAGGGCGGAACACCGGGGAGCTGTTTTTT
few	TRBV19	TRBJ2-7	TRBD2	CASSIIAGVYEQYF	TGTGCCAGTAGTATAATTGCGGGAGTCTACGAGCAGTACTTC
many	TRBV29-1	TRBJ1-5	.	CSVVRDGGNQPQHF	TGCAGCGTTGTCCGGGATGGGGGCAATCAGCCCCAGCATTTT
many	TRBV28	TRBJ2-7	TRBD2	CASSLGEGNYEQYF	TGTGCCAGCAGTTTAGGGGAGGGAAACTACGAGCAGTACTTC
.	TRBV10-3	TRBJ1-1	.	CAISDSDLNTEAFF	TGTGCCATCAGTGATTCGGACTTGAACACTGAAGCTTTCTTT
.	TRBV7-9	TRBJ1-5	.	CASSFTGQPQHF	TGTGCCAGCAGCTTTACGGGTCAGCCCCAGCATTTT
.	TRBV6-1	TRBJ1-6	.	CASWGRGLYNSPLHF	TGTGCCAGCTGGGGGAGGGGCCTCTATAATTCACCCCTCCACTTT
few	TRBV30	TRBJ1-4	.	CAWSVGQSLEKLFF	TGTGCCTGGAGTGTCGGACAGAGCCTTGAAAAACTGTTTTTT
few	TRBV25-1	TRBJ2-7	TRBD1	CASSEYGTGDYEQYF	TGTGCCAGCAGTGAATATGGGACAGGGGACTACGAGCAGTACTTC
many	TRBV3-1	TRBJ1-2	.	CASSQGIRYGYTF	TGTGCCAGCAGCCAAGGGATTCGCTATGGCTACACCTTC
.	TRBV7-9	TRBJ2-1	TRBD2	CASSGLAGGYNEQFF	TGTGCCAGCAGCGGACTAGCGGGAGGGTACAATGAGCAGTTCTTC
few	TRBV4-1	TRBJ1-2	.	CASTRDSLSGYTF	TGCGCCAGCACCAGAGACAGCCTTAGTGGCTACACCTTC
.	TRBV20-1	TRBJ2-5	.	CSGKMTVKETQYF	TGCAGTGGCAAAATGACAGTCAAAGAGACCCAGTACTTC
many	TRBV2	TRBJ2-7	TRBD2	CASSELIAGAEQYF	TGTGCCAGCAGTGAGTTAATAGCGGGGGCCGAGCAGTACTTC
few	TRBV5-5	TRBJ2-2	.	CASSPVGLSGELFF	TGTGCCAGCAGTCCGGTGGGCTTATCCGGGGAGCTGTTTTTT
.	TRBV9	TRBJ2-5	TRBD2	CASSVDSGAPGETQYF	TGTGCCAGCAGCGTAGACAGCGGGGCCCCTGGAGAGACCCAGTACTTC
.	TRBV6-2/TRBV6-3	TRBJ1-4	.	CAGSEPRGYFSNSNEKLFF	TGTGCCGGCAGTGAACCCAGGGGATACTTTAGCAACTCTAATGAAAAACTGTTTTTT
many	TRBV28	TRBJ1-1	.	CASMGQSGWDTEAFF	TGTGCCAGCATGGGCCAGTCCGGGTGGGACACTGAAGCTTTCTTT
many	TRBV12-3/TRBV12-4	TRBJ1-1	.	CASSFWGAEAFF	TGTGCCAGCAGTTTTTGGGGGGCTGAAGCTTTCTTT